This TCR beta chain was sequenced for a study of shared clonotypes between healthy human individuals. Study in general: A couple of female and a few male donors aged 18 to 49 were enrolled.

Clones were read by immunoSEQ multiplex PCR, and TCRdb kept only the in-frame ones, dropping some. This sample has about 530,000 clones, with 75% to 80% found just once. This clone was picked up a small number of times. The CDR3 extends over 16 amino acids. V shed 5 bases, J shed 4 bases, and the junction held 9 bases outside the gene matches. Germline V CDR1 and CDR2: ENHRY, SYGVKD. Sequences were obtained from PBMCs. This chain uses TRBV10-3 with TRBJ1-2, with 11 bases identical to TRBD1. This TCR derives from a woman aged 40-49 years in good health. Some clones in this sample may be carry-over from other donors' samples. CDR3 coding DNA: TGTGCCATCAGTAACCGGGACAGGGGGTGGAGCTATGGCTACACCTTC. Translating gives CAISNRDRGWSYGYTF.